These 8 T cell receptor beta chains were sequenced from one sample in a study of T cells in Graves' hyperthyroidism and ophthalmopathy. Amplification of TCR beta CDR3 regions was performed using RNA transcripts as template. First-round RT-PCR with HTBI primers amplified the TCR CDR3 region. Using its own MiXCR run on the multiplex PCR reads, TCRdb lists one record per CDR3 protein. The sample includes hundreds of thousands of distinct CDR3 sequences, about 15% of them seen just once. Sequencing was performed on blood. The receptors stem from a woman in her 50s with Graves' ophthalmopathy.

V gene TRBV6-1 combines with J gene TRBJ2-1; D is perhaps TRBD2 (6 bases). Trimming left V 6 bases short and J 0 bases short, with 15 bases between. The CDR3 extends over 16 amino acids. CDR1 is MNHNS, CDR2 SASEGT, per germline. Here the CDR3 DNA reads TGTGCCAGCAGAGGGAAGCGGGCCCTCTCCTACAATGAGCAGTTCTTC. It yields the protein CASRGKRALSYNEQFF.

This clonotype showed up many times. The CDR3 coding sequence is TGCAGTGCGATAGAGATCAGGACCGGGGAGCTGTTTTTT. Translation: CSAIEIRTGELFF. V usage is TRBV20-1 and J usage is TRBJ2-2; no definite D call. Per the germline V gene, CDR1 is DFQATT and CDR2 is SNEGSKA (reference sequence). V was shortened by 6 bases and J by 5 bases, with 13 bases between the two germline ends. CDR3 length equals 13 residues.

This clonotype was seen ten or more times. The chain employs TRBV5-1 and TRBJ2-7, with D uncertain. The CDR3 runs to 14 residues. CDR1 and CDR2 from the germline V gene are SGHRS and YFSETQ. Between the trimmed V and J ends, which lost 4 bases and 2 bases, there was a span of 13 bases. The CDR3 sequence: CASSEDGYTYEQYF. CDR3 in DNA: TGCGCCAGCAGCGAGGACGGATACACCTACGAGCAGTACTTC.

This clonotype has more than one count but fewer than ten. The chain has TRBV7-9 and TRBJ1-5; D is possibly TRBD1 (5 bases). CDR3 length: 18 residues. Per germline, CDR1 SEHNR and CDR2 FQNEAQ (reference sequence). V was cut by 1 base and J by 1 base, with 17 bases left in between. This CDR3 is CASSLVLSGRRSNQPQHF. CDR3 DNA sequence: TGTGCCAGCAGCTTAGTACTTTCGGGACGGAGAAGCAATCAGCCCCAGCATTTT.

This clonotype was observed many times. The chain recombines TRBV6-1 with TRBJ2-7, with D possibly being TRBD1 or TRBD2 (5 bases each). CDR3 length: 13 amino acids. Between the trimmed V and J ends, which lost 4 bases and 4 bases, there was a span of 11 bases. The germline V gene encodes CDR1 MNHNS and CDR2 SASEGT. The CDR3 is CASSGGPRYEQYF. As DNA, the CDR3 is TGTGCCAGCAGTGGGGGACCTCGGTACGAGCAGTACTTC.

This clonotype was seen at least ten times. V gene TRBV14 combines with J gene TRBJ1-1, with D possibly matching TRBD1 (5 bases). The CDR3 is 14 amino acids. Trimming stripped 5 bases from V and 3 bases from J, with 13 bases between. CDR1 is SGHDN and CDR2 is FVKESK in the germline V gene. The CDR3: CASSSWGGYTEAFF. For the CDR3, the DNA is TGTGCCAGCAGCAGCTGGGGCGGGTACACTGAAGCTTTCTTT.

This clonotype was detected only a few times. The chain employs TRBV20-1 and TRBJ2-2, with TRBD2 matching 11 bases. V gave up 6 bases and J gave up 4 bases; unmatched junction bases: 7. CDR1 and CDR2 (germline): DFQATT, SNEGSKA (reference sequence). This CDR3 is built from 15 residues. Written as DNA, the CDR3 is TGCAGTGCCCGAACTAGCGGGAGTACCACCGGGGAGCTGTTTTTT. Encoded protein: CSARTSGSTTGELFF.

This clonotype came up many times. CDR3 in DNA: TGTGCCAGCAGTCCAAACCTTGGACAGGGTTCAACACCCCTCCACTTT. Translated, it gives CASSPNLGQGSTPLHF. V and J are TRBV28 and TRBJ1-6, with 8 positions matching TRBD1. Trimming removed 5 bases from V and 11 bases from J; junction bases left unmatched: 14. The CDR3 is made up of 16 amino acids. Per the germline V gene, CDR1 is MDHEN and CDR2 is SYDVKM.